This TCR beta chain was captured by sequencing in a study of cytomegalovirus exposure and HLA in healthy donors. Study summary: Assignment to the Caucasian-associated ancestry cluster applied to around 76% of the approximately 370 genotyped donors. Study observations and caveats: Roughly uniform sequencing depth across donors was assumed, possibly incorrectly. The availability of immune exposure information extended only to CMV serostatus.

Of note for this clone: Its antigen is not known.

The PCR employed 60 Vbeta primers together with 13 Jbeta primers. Measured with immunoSEQ multiplex PCR; TCRdb has only the in-frame clones, and not every one. The repertoire holds 140,000 to 150,000 clones, roughly 72% seen once, with approximately 1.8% in the top ten. The CDR3 consists of 14 residues. Losses at the gene ends were 3 bases for V and 11 bases for J; bases not matched to a gene: 8. Per the germline V gene, CDR1 is SGDLS and CDR2 is YYNGEE. The V gene is TRBV9, the J gene TRBJ1-1; 12 nucleotides align to TRBD1. Sample: PBMCs. This sequence was found in a man between 40 and 49 years old in good health and CMV-seronegative. The CDR3 loop is CASSDTGTGGLAFF. As DNA, the CDR3 is TGTGCCAGCAGCGACACCGGGACAGGGGGCCTGGCTTTCTTT.